This T cell receptor (beta chain) was profiled in a study of T cell responses to AZD1222 COVID-19 vaccine. Concerning this clone itself: Antigen specificity is unknown.

Libraries were prepared by immunoSEQ multiplex PCR; TCRdb keeps only in-frame clonotypes and omits some of them. This table has roughly 110,000 clones, nearly 90% appearing once. Germline V gives CDR1 SEHNR, CDR2 FQNEAQ (reference sequence). With V trimmed by 5 bases and J by 10 bases, 6 bases remained unmatched. The CDR3 has 12 residues. Notes on the study in general: Spike-wide vaccine-associated CD4 TCRs dominated at 160-218 and 743-854.

Sequencing used peripheral blood, obtained 28 days after the second AZD1222 dose. This receptor was obtained from an adult who received the AZD1222 COVID-19 vaccine. This chain uses TRBV7-9 with TRBJ1-1; 8 nucleotides match TRBD1. The CDR3 here is CASSMADRGAFF. CDR3 sequence (DNA): TGTGCCAGCAGCATGGCAGACAGGGGAGCTTTCTTT.